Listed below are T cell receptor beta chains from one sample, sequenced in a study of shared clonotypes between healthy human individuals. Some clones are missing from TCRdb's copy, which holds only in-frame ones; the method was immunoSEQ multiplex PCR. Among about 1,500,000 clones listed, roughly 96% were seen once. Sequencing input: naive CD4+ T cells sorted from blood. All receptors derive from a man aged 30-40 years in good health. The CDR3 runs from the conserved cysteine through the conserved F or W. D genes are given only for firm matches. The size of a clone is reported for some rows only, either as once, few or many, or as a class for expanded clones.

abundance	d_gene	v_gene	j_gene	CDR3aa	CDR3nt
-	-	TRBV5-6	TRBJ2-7	CASSSRGAVRSYEQYF	TGTGCCAGCAGCTCCCGAGGGGCGGTACGCTCCTACGAGCAGTACTTC
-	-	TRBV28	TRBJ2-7	CASSSAGVYEQYF	TGTGCCAGCAGTTCCGCCGGGGTTTACGAGCAGTACTTC
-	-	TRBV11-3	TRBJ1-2	CAHKGPYTF	TGTGCCCACAAAGGGCCCTACACCTTC
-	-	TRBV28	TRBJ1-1	CASSSLGGSTEAFF	TGTGCCAGCAGTTCCTTGGGGGGTAGTACTGAAGCTTTCTTT
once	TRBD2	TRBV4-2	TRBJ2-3	CASSQDTSGSPDTQYF	TGTGCCAGCAGCCAAGATACTAGCGGGAGTCCAGATACGCAGTATTTT
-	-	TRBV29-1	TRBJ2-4	CSVEGGDLANIQYF	TGCAGCGTTGAAGGTGGGGATCTGGCAAACATTCAGTACTTC
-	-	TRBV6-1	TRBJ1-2	CASSHVKGYTF	TGTGCCAGCAGCCACGTTAAGGGCTACACCTTC
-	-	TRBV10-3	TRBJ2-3	CAISVMSTDTQYF	TGTGCCATCAGTGTAATGAGCACAGATACGCAGTATTTT
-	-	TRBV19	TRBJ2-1	CASSILAGAEQFF	TGTGCCAGTAGTATTCTCGCCGGCGCTGAGCAGTTCTTC
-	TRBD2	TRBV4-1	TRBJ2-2	CASSQEISGRAGGELFF	TGCGCCAGCAGCCAAGAAATTAGCGGGAGGGCCGGCGGGGAGCTGTTTTTT
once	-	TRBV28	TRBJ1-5	CASSSQRRNQPQHF	TGTGCCAGCAGTTCGCAGAGACGCAATCAGCCCCAGCATTTT
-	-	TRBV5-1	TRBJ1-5	CASSLDSGSNQPQHF	TGCGCCAGCAGCTTGGATTCAGGGTCTAATCAGCCCCAGCATTTT
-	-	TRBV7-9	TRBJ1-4	CASSPGGARATNEKLFF	TGTGCCAGCAGCCCCGGGGGGGCTCGGGCAACTAATGAAAAACTGTTTTTT
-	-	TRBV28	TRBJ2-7	CASATRSPSSYEQYF	TGTGCCAGCGCAACACGTTCCCCTAGCTCCTACGAGCAGTACTTC
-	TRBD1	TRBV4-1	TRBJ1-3	CASSQPGQEVGNTIYF	TGCGCCAGCAGCCAGCCCGGACAGGAGGTTGGAAACACCATATATTTT
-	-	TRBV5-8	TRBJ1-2	CASSLVGRMTF	TGTGCCAGCAGCTTGGTGGGACGGATGACCTTC
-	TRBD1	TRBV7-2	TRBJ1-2	CASSFPGQGNYGYTF	TGTGCCAGCAGCTTCCCGGGACAGGGAAACTATGGCTACACCTTC
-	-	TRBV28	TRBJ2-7	CASSPGGSWEQYF	TGTGCCAGCAGTCCCGGGGGCAGCTGGGAGCAGTACTTC
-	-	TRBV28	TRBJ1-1	CASTSGDVRDTEAFF	TGTGCCAGCACCTCCGGGGACGTTCGAGACACTGAAGCTTTCTTT
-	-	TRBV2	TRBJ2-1	CASSEGRGQQFF	TGTGCCAGCAGTGAAGGGAGAGGACAGCAGTTCTTC
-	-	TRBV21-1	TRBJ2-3	CASSHPSKVGEGTDTQYF	-
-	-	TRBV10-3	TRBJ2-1	CAISETSSYNEQFF	TGTGCCATCAGTGAGACAAGCTCCTACAATGAGCAGTTCTTC
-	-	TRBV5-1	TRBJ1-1	CASSLESLSSMNTEAFF	TGCGCCAGCAGCTTGGAGTCACTCTCCAGCATGAACACTGAAGCTTTCTTT
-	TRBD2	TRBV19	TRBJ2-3	CASSAGTSGRPTQYF	TGTGCCAGTAGTGCTGGGACTAGCGGGAGGCCTACGCAGTATTTT
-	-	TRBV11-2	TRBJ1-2	CASSLMGQINYGYTF	TGTGCCAGCAGCTTAATGGGTCAGATCAACTATGGCTACACCTTC
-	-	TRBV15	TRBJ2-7	CATSRDPEVTYEQYF	TGTGCCACCAGCAGAGATCCCGAGGTCACCTACGAGCAGTACTTC
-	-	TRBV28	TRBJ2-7	CASTSPYEQYF	TGTGCCAGCACTAGCCCCTACGAGCAGTACTTC
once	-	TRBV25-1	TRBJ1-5	CASIRPGTGTNQPQHF	TGTGCCAGCATAAGACCCGGCACGGGAACAAATCAGCCCCAGCATTTT
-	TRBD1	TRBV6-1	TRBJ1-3	CASGQGSPGNTIYF	TGTGCCAGCGGACAGGGTTCTCCTGGAAACACCATATATTTT
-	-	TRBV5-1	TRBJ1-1	CASSLMPGNTEAFF	TGCGCCAGCAGCTTGATGCCAGGGAACACTGAAGCTTTCTTT
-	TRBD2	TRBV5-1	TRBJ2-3	CASSPGLAGVPGTDTQYF	TGCGCCAGCAGCCCGGGACTAGCGGGAGTTCCGGGCACAGATACGCAGTATTTT
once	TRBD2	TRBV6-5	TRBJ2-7	CASRRLAGSYEQYF	TGTGCCAGCAGGAGACTAGCGGGCTCCTACGAGCAGTACTTC
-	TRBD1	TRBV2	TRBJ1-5	CASSWDRGLGNQPQHF	TGTGCCAGCAGTTGGGACAGGGGGCTCGGCAATCAGCCCCAGCATTTT
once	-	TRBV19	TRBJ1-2	CASRSGRTNYGYTF	TGTGCCAGTAGATCGGGACGGACCAACTATGGCTACACCTTC
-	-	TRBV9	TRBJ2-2	CASSPDFTRELFF	TGTGCCAGCAGCCCGGACTTTACCAGGGAGCTGTTTTTT
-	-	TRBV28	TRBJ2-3	CASSLGRITQYF	TGTGCCAGCAGTTTAGGGCGGATTACGCAGTATTTT
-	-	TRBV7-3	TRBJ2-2	CASSLDANPGELFF	TGTGCCAGCAGCTTAGACGCGAACCCCGGGGAGCTGTTTTTT
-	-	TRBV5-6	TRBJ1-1	CASSRELMNTEAFF	TGTGCCAGCAGCCGGGAGCTCATGAACACTGAAGCTTTCTTT
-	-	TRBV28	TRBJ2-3	CASSFWPTDSTDTQYF	TGTGCCAGCAGTTTCTGGCCGACTGATAGCACAGATACGCAGTATTTT
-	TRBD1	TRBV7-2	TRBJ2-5	CASSLGQGWETQYF	TGTGCCAGCAGCCTCGGACAGGGGTGGGAGACCCAGTACTTC
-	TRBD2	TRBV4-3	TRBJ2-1	CASSQWGTGGYNEQFF	TGCGCCAGCAGCCAATGGGGAACGGGGGGCTACAATGAGCAGTTCTTC
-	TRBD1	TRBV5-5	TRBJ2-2	CASSIRDRRTTGELFF	TGTGCCAGCAGCATCCGGGACAGGAGGACCACCGGGGAGCTGTTTTTT
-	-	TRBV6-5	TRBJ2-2	CASSEGETGELFF	TGTGCCAGCAGTGAGGGGGAGACCGGGGAGCTGTTTTTT
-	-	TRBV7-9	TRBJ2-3	CASSLGMGESTDTQYF	TGTGCCAGCAGCTTAGGTATGGGGGAGAGCACAGATACGCAGTATTTT
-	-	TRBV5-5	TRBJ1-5	CASSLNSNQPQHF	TGTGCCAGCAGCCTTAATAGCAATCAGCCCCAGCATTTT
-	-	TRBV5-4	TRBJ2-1	CASSLAGRPGNEQFF	TGTGCCAGCAGCCTGGCGGGGAGGCCGGGAAATGAGCAGTTCTTC
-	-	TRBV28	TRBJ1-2	CASGTGGPQYGYTF	TGTGCCAGCGGCACGGGGGGGCCTCAATACGGCTACACCTTC